One and the same sample provided the 4 T cell receptor beta chains below, sequenced in a study of blood T cell repertoires in COVID-19. Only in-frame clones appear in the TCRdb table, and some are missing; sequencing was by immunoSEQ multiplex PCR. The sample records 250,000 to 300,000 clones, approximately 91% being singletons. What was sequenced was PBMCs or T cells enriched from blood (not recorded which). Receptor source: a human donor in a cohort exposed to, infected with or recovered from COVID-19 (not recorded which). The donor label of this sample is uncertain.

V gene TRBV27 combines with J gene TRBJ2-1; 9 bases agree with TRBD1. CDR3 length equals 16 residues. Germline CDR1 is MNHEY and CDR2 is SMNVEV (reference sequence). Trimming took 5 bases from V and 3 from J; bases not matched to a gene: 8. The chain's CDR3 is CASSPGTGRFYNEQFF. The CDR3 coding sequence is TGTGCCAGCAGTCCGGGGACAGGGCGCTTCTACAATGAGCAGTTCTTC.

This clone appeared a single time. The genes are TRBV7-9 and TRBJ2-1; 7 positions agree with TRBD2. This CDR3 contains 15 residues. Germline assignment: CDR1 SEHNR and CDR2 FQNEAQ (reference sequence). Unmatched junction bases numbered 7, after V lost 3 bases and J lost 5 bases. CDR3 in amino acids: CASSFRDYTDNEQFF. The CDR3, as DNA: TGTGCCAGCAGCTTCCGGGACTACACCGACAATGAGCAGTTCTTC.

This chain uses TRBV7-9 with TRBJ2-7, with 7 bases identical to TRBD1. Per the germline V gene, CDR1 is SEHNR and CDR2 is FQNEAQ (reference sequence). This CDR3 region has 14 residues. V lost 5 bases to trimming and J lost 1 base; unmatched junction nucleotides: 5. CDR3 region: CASSPYRGSYEQYF. CDR3 DNA: TGTGCCAGCAGCCCCTACAGGGGATCCTACGAGCAGTACTTC.

The chain has TRBV18 and TRBJ1-2; D is possibly TRBD1 (5 bases). Germline values: CDR1 KGHSH, CDR2 LQKENI. The CDR3 consists of 15 residues. Trimming pared 0 bases from V and 8 bases from J, leaving 16 bases between. The CDR3 sequence is CASSPPGRDRGGYTF. CDR3 in DNA: TGTGCCAGCTCACCACCCGGGAGGGACCGAGGCGGCTACACCTTC.